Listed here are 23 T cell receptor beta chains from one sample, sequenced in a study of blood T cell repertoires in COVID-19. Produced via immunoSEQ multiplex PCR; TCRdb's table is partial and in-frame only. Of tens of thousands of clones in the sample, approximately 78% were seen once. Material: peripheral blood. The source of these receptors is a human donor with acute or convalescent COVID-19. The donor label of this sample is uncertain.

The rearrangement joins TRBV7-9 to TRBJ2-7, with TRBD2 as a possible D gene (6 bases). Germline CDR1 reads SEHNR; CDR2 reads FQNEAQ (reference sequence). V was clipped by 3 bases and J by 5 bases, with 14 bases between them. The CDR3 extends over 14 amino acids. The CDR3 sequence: CASSFFGRGDEQYF. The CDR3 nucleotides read TGTGCCAGCAGCTTTTTCGGGCGGGGCGACGAGCAGTACTTC.

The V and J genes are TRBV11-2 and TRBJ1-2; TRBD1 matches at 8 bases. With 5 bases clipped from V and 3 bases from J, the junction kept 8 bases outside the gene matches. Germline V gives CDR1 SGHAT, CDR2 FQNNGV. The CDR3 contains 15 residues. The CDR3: CASSPSGQVYYGYTF. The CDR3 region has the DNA TGTGCCAGCAGCCCCTCGGGACAGGTTTACTATGGCTACACCTTC.

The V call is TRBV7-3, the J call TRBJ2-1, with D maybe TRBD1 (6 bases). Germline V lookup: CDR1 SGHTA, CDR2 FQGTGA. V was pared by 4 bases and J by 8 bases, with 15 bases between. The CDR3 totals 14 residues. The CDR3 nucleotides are TGTGCCAGCAGCTCTCTAGTTGGGGGCCATGAGCAGTTCTTC. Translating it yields CASSSLVGGHEQFF.

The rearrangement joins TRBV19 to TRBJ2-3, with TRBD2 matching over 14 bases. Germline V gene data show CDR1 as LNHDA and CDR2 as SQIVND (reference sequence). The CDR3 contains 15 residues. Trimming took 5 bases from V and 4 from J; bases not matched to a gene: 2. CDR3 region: CASSGLAGGADTQYF. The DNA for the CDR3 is TGTGCCAGTAGTGGACTAGCGGGAGGCGCAGATACGCAGTATTTT. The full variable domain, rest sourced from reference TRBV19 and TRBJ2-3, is DGGITQSPKYLFRKEGQNVTLSCEQNLNHDAMYWYRQDPGQGLRLIYYSQIVNDFQKGDIAEGYSVSREKKESFPLTVTSAQKNPTAFYLCASSGLAGGADTQYFGPGTRLTVL.

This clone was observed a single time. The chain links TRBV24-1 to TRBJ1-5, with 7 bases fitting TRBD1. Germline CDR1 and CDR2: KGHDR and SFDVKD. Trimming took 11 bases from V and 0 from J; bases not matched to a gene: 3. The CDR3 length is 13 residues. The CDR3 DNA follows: TGTGCCATCGGACAGGATAGCAATCAGCCCCAGCATTTT. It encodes CAIGQDSNQPQHF.

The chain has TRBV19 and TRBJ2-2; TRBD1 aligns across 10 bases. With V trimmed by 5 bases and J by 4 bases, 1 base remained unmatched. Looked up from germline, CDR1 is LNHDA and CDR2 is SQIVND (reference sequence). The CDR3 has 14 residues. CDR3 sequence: CASSRDRGTGELFF. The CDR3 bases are TGTGCCAGTAGTCGGGACAGGGGCACCGGGGAGCTGTTTTTT.

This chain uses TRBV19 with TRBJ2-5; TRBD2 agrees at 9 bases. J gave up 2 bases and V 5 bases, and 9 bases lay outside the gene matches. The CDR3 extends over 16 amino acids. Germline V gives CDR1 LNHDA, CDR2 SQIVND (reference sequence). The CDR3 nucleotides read TGTGCCAGTAGTGATCCTAGCGGGGTGACTCAAGAGACCCAGTACTTC. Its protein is CASSDPSGVTQETQYF.

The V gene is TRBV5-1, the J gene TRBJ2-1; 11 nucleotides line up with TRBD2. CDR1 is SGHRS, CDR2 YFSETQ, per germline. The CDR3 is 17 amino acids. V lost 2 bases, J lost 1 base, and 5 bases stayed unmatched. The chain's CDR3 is CASSLRSSGGSYNEQFF. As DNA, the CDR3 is TGCGCCAGCAGCTTAAGATCTAGCGGGGGGTCCTACAATGAGCAGTTCTTC.

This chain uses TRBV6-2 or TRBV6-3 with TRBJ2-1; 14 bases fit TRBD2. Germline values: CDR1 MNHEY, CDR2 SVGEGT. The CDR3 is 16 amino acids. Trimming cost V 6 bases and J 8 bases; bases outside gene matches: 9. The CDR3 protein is CASSLTGLAGGDEQFF. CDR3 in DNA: TGTGCCAGCAGCTTGACCGGACTAGCGGGAGGCGATGAGCAGTTCTTC.

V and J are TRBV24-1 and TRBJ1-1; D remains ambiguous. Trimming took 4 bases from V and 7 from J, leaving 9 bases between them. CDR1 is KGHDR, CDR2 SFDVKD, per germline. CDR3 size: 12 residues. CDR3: CATSDLGDEAFF. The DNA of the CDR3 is TGTGCCACCAGTGACCTCGGGGATGAAGCTTTCTTT.

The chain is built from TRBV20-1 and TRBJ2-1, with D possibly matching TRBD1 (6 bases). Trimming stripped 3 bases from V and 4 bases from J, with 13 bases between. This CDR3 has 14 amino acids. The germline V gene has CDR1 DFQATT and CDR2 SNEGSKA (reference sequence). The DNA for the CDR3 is TGCAGTGCTAGTCTGCAGGGGCTATACAATGAGCAGTTCTTC. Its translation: CSASLQGLYNEQFF.

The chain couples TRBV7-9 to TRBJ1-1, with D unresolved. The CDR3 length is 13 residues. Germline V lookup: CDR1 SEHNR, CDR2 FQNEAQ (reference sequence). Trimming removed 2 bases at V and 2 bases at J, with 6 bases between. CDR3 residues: CASSLSGNTEAFF. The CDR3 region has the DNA TGTGCCAGCAGCTTATCGGGTAACACTGAAGCTTTCTTT.

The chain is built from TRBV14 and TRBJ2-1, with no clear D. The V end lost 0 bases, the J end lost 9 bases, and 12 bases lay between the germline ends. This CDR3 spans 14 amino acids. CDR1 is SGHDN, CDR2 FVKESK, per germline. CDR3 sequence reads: CASSQDILGPEQFF. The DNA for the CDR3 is TGTGCCAGCAGCCAAGATATCCTAGGCCCTGAGCAGTTCTTC.

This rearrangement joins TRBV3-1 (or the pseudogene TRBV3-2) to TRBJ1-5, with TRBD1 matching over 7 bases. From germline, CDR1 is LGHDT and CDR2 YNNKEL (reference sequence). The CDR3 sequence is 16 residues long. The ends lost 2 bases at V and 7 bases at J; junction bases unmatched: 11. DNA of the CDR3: TGTGCCAGCAGCCAAAACAGGGGCGGGGGGACCCAGCCCCAGCATTTT. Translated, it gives CASSQNRGGGTQPQHF.

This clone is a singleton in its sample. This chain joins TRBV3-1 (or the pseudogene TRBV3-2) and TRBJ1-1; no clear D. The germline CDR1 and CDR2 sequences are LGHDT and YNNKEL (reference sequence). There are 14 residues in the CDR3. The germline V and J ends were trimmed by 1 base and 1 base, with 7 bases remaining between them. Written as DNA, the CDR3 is TGTGCCAGCAGCCAAGGACTAGGGAACACTGAAGCTTTCTTT. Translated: CASSQGLGNTEAFF.

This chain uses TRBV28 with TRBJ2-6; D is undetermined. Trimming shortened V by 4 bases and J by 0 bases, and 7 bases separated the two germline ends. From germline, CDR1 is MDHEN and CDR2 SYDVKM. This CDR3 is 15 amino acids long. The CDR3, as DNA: TGTGCCAGCAGTTCAGTCCCCTCTGGGGCCAACGTCCTGACTTTC. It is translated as CASSSVPSGANVLTF.

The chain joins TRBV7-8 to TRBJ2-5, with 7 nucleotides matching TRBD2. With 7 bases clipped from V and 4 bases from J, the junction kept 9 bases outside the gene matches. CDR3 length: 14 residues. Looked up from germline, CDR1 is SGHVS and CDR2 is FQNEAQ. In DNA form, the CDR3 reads TGTGCCAGCACCTCGCGGGGGAGGGGAGAGACCCAGTACTTC. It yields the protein CASTSRGRGETQYF.

The CDR3 DNA sequence: TGTGCCAGCATAGCGGGCGTAATGAACACTGAAGCTTTCTTT. The encoded protein is CASIAGVMNTEAFF. V is TRBV6-5 and J is TRBJ1-1; D unclear. There are 14 residues in the CDR3. The germline V and J ends were trimmed by 7 bases and 0 bases, with 12 bases remaining between them. Germline CDR1 is MNHEY and CDR2 is SVGAGI.

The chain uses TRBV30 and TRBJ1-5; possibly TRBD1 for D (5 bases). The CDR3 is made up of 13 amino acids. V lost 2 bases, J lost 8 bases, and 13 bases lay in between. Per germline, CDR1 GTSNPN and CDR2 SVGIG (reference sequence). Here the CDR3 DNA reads TGTGCCTGGAGTCCAGGGCAACGGGAGCCCCAGCATTTT. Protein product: CAWSPGQREPQHF.

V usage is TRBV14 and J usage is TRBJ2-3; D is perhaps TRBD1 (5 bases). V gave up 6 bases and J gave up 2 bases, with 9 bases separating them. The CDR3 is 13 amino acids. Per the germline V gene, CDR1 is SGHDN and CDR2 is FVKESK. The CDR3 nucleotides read TGTGCCAGCAGTGACAGATCCACAGATACGCAGTATTTT. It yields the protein CASSDRSTDTQYF.

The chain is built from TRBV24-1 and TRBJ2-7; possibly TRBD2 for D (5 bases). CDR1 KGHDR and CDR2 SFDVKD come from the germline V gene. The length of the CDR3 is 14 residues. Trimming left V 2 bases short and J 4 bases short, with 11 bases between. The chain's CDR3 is CATSDSSSKYEQYF. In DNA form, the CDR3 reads TGTGCCACCAGTGATTCTAGCAGCAAGTACGAGCAGTACTTC.

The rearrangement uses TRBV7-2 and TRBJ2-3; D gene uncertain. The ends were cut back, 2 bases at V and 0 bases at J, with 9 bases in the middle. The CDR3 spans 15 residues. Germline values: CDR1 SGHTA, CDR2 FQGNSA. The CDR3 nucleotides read TGTGCCAGCAGCTTATTTGAGGCGAGCACAGATACGCAGTATTTT. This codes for CASSLFEASTDTQYF.

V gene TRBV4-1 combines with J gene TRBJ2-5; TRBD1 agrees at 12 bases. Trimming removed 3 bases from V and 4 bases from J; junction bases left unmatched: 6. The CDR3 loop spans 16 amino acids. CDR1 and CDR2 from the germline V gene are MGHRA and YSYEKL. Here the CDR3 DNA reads TGCGCCAGCAGCCAGCCGGGACAGGGGGCGCGAGAGACCCAGTACTTC. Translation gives CASSQPGQGARETQYF.